This T cell receptor (beta chain) was obtained from a study of shared clonotypes between healthy human individuals. This clone was counted many times. Its cognate antigen is unknown. V dropped 6 bases and J dropped 4 bases, with 16 bases sitting between them. In germline, CDR1 is LNHDA, CDR2 SQIVND (reference sequence). This CDR3 has 15 amino acids. The method was immunoSEQ multiplex PCR; TCRdb's version includes in-frame clones alone and lacks a portion of them. The table has some 1 million clones, around 75% seen once. Study conclusions and caveats: Generally, estimated richness proved larger in naive subsets than it did in memory subsets.

The sample taken for sequencing was memory CD4+ T cells sorted from blood. Subset described: CD45RA-negative fraction. This TCR came from a man between 18 and 29 years old in good health. The chain joins TRBV19 to TRBJ1-5; D is unclear. CDR3 sequence: CASSAFRELNQPQHF. CDR3 DNA sequence: TGTGCCAGTAGCGCGTTCCGGGAACTGAATCAGCCCCAGCATTTT.